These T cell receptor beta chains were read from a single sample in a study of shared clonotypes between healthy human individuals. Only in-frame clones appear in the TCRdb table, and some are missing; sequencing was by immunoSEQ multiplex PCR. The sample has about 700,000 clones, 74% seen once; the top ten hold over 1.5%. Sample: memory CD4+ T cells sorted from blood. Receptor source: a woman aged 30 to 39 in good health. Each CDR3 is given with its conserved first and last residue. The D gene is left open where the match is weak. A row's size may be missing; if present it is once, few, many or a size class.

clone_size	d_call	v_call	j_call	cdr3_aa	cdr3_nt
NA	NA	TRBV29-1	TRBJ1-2	CSVERVGGYYGYTF	TGCAGCGTTGAGAGGGTCGGAGGCTACTATGGCTACACCTTC
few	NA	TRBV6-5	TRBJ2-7	CASSRGARPYEQYF	TGTGCCAGCAGCCGAGGGGCAAGACCCTACGAGCAGTACTTC
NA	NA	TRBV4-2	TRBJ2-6	CASSLNRDSGANVLTF	TGTGCCAGCAGCCTAAACAGGGACTCTGGGGCCAACGTCCTGACTTTC
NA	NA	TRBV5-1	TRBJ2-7	CASTLSGTQYEQYF	TGCGCCAGCACCCTGTCCGGGACGCAATACGAGCAGTACTTC
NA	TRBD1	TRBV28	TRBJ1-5	CASGLGTVSYSNQPQHF	TGTGCCAGCGGGCTCGGGACAGTCTCTTATAGCAATCAGCCCCAGCATTTT
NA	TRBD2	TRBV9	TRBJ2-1	CASGGTSSFF	TGTGCCAGCGGCGGGACTAGCTCGTTCTTC
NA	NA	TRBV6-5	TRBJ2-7	CASSYSSEPLAGEQYF	TGTGCCAGCAGTTACTCCAGCGAACCGCTGGCTGGCGAGCAGTACTTC
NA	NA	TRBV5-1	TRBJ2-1	CASSLAQVALEQFF	TGCGCCAGCAGCTTGGCCCAAGTCGCCCTTGAGCAGTTCTTC
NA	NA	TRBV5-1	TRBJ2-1	CASSLGSGSYNEQFF	TGCGCCAGCAGCTTGGGAAGCGGATCCTACAATGAGCAGTTCTTC
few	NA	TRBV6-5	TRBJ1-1	CASSTTVSEAFF	TGTGCCAGCAGTACAACAGTCAGCGAGGCTTTCTTT
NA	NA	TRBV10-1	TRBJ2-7	CASSERSSGGDEQYF	TGCGCCAGCAGTGAGCGGTCGTCGGGTGGGGACGAGCAGTACTTC
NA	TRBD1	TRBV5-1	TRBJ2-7	CASSERQGSYEQYF	TGCGCCAGCAGCGAACGACAGGGTTCCTACGAGCAGTACTTC
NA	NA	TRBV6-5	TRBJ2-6	CASSSLYSGANVLTF	TGTGCCAGCAGTTCCTTGTACTCTGGGGCCAACGTCCTGACTTTC
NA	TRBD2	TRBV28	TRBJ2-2	CASGLTLAGGGAGELFF	TGTGCCAGCGGACTAACCTTAGCGGGAGGCGGAGCCGGGGAGCTGTTTTTT
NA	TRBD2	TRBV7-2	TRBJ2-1	CASSLELAVGNEQFF	TGTGCCAGCAGCTTAGAACTAGCGGTAGGGAATGAGCAGTTCTTC
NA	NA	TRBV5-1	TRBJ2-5	CASSLDVGETQYF	TGCGCCAGCAGCTTGGATGTGGGAGAGACCCAGTACTTC
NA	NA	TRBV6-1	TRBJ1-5	CASSARVSHQPQHF	TGTGCCAGCAGTGCCAGGGTTTCCCATCAGCCCCAGCATTTT
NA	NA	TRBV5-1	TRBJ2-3	CASSPPGGTDTQYF	TGCGCCAGCAGCCCACCCGGAGGCACAGATACGCAGTATTTT
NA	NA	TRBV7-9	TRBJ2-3	CASSLRGSTDTQYF	TGTGCCAGCAGCTTACGGGGATCCACAGATACGCAGTATTTT
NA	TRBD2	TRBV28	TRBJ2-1	CATLTSGAPFYNEQFF	TGTGCCACCCTGACTAGCGGGGCCCCCTTCTACAATGAGCAGTTCTTC
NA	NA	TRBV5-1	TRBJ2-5	CASSLAPTGRETQYF	TGCGCCAGCAGCTTGGCCCCCACGGGAAGGGAGACCCAGTACTTC
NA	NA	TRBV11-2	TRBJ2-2	CASSQVTLNTGELFF	TGTGCCAGCAGTCAAGTGACCTTGAACACCGGGGAGCTGTTTTTT
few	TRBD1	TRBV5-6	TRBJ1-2	CASSLETGQGLSNYGYTF	TGTGCCAGCAGCTTGGAAACGGGACAGGGGCTCTCTAACTATGGCTACACCTTC
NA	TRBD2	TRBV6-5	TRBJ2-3	CASSLGLAGADTQYF	TGTGCCAGCAGTCTAGGACTAGCGGGAGCGGATACGCAGTATTTT
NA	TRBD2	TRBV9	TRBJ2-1	CASSVGGLAGVNEQFF	TGTGCCAGCAGCGTAGGTGGACTAGCGGGAGTCAATGAGCAGTTCTTC
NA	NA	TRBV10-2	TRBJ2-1	CASSVEGGNHNEQFF	TGCGCCAGCAGTGTGGAAGGCGGGAACCACAATGAGCAGTTCTTC
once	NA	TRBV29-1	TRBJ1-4	CSAQAAREKLFF	TGCAGCGCCCAGGCGGCGCGTGAAAAACTGTTTTTT
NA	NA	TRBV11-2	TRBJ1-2	CASSQEPHYGYTF	TGTGCCAGCAGCCAAGAACCCCACTATGGCTACACCTTC
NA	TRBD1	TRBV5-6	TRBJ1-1	CASSSRGTANTEAFF	TGTGCCAGCAGCTCACGAGGGACAGCGAACACTGAAGCTTTCTTT
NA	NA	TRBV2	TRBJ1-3	CASSARSLRDTIYF	TGTGCCAGCAGTGCAAGGTCTCTGCGTGACACCATATATTTT